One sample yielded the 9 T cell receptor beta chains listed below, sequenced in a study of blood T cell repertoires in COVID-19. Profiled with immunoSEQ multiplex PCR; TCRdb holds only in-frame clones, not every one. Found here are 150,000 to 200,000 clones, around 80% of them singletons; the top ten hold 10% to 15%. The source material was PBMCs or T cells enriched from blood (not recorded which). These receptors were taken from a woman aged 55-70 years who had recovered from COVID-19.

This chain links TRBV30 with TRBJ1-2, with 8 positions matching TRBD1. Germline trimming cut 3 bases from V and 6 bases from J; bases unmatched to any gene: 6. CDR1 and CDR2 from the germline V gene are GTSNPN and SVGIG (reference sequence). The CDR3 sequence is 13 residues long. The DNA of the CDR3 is TGTGCCTGGAGCATCCAGGGGGCGAATGGCTACACCTTC. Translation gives CAWSIQGANGYTF.

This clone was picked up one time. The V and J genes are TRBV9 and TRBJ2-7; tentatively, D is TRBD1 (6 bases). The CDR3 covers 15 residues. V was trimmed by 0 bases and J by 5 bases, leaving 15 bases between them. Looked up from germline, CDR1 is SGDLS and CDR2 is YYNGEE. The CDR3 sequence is CASSVDRQDGHEQYF. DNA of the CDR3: TGTGCCAGCAGCGTAGATCGACAGGACGGACACGAGCAGTACTTC.

Here the CDR3 DNA reads TGTGCCACCAGTGATTTGCCGGGGACTAGCGGGAGTGTTGAGCAGTTCTTC. The encoded protein is CATSDLPGTSGSVEQFF. The chain joins TRBV24-1 to TRBJ2-1, with TRBD2 matching over 14 bases. Germline loops: CDR1 KGHDR, CDR2 SFDVKD. CDR3 length: 17 residues. V shed 0 bases and J 9 bases; nucleotides not matched to a gene: 6.

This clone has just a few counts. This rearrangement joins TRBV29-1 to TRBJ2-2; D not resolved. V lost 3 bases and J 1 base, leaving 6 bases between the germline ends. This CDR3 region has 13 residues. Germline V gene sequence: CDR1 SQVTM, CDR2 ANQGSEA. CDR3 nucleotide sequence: TGCAGCGTTGAGACACAGAACACCGGGGAGCTGTTTTTT. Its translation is CSVETQNTGELFF.

CDR3 sequence reads: CASSSSGGAYEQYF. In nucleotides, the CDR3 is TGTGCCAGCAGCTCTAGCGGGGGGGCCTACGAGCAGTACTTC. V and J are TRBV3-1 (or the pseudogene TRBV3-2) and TRBJ2-7; 12 bases are shared with TRBD2. The CDR3 length is 14 residues. Per the germline V gene, CDR1 is LGHDT and CDR2 is YNNKEL (reference sequence). The J segment lost 2 bases and the V segment lost 5 bases, leaving 1 base of the junction unmatched.

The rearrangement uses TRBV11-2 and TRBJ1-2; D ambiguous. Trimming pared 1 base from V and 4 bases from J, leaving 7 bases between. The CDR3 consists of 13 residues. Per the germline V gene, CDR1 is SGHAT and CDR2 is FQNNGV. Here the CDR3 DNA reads TGTGCCAGCAGCTTAGCTGGGAGCTATGGCTACACCTTC. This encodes CASSLAGSYGYTF.

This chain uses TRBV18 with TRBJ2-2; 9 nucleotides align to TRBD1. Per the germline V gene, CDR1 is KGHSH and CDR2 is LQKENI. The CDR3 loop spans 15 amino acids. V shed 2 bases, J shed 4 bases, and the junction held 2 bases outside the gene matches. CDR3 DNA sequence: TGTGCCAGCTCACCAGGACAGGGGATCACCGGGGAGCTGTTTTTT. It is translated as CASSPGQGITGELFF.

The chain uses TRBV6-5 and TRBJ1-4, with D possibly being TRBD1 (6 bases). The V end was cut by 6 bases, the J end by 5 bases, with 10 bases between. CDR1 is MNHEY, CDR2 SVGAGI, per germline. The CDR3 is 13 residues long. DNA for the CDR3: TGTGCCAGCAGCGTTACAGGGAATGAAAAACTGTTTTTT. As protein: CASSVTGNEKLFF.

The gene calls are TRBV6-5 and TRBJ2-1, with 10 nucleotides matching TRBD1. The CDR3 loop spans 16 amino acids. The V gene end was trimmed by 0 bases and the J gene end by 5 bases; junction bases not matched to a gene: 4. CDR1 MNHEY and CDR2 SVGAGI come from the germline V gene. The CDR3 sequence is CASSYSIGTGDNEQFF. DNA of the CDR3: TGTGCCAGCAGTTACTCGATTGGGACAGGGGACAATGAGCAGTTCTTC.